This T cell receptor (beta chain) was retrieved from a study of T cells in Graves' hyperthyroidism and ophthalmopathy. What was amplified from RNA transcripts were TCR beta CDR3 regions. During a first-round RT-PCR of the TCR CDR3, the HTBI primer set was used. TCRdb recomputed calls from the multiplex PCR reads with MiXCR, one row per CDR3 protein. Here the sample spans some 510,000 distinct CDR3 sequences, less than 25% being singletons. Germline V gene lookup returns CDR1 GTSNPN and CDR2 SVGIG (reference sequence). V dropped 4 bases and J dropped 0 bases, with 5 bases sitting between them. The CDR3 loop spans 12 amino acids. The study's findings and limits: A 13 V-J model separated ophthalmopathy from stable hyperthyroidism.

Concerning this clonotype: Its antigen is undetermined.

The chain combines TRBV30 with TRBJ2-3; D is uncertain. This TCR came from a young man with Graves' hyperthyroidism. Material for sequencing was blood. CDR3 sequence reads: CAWKSSTDTQYF. CDR3 nucleotides: TGTGCCTGGAAAAGCAGCACAGATACGCAGTATTTT.